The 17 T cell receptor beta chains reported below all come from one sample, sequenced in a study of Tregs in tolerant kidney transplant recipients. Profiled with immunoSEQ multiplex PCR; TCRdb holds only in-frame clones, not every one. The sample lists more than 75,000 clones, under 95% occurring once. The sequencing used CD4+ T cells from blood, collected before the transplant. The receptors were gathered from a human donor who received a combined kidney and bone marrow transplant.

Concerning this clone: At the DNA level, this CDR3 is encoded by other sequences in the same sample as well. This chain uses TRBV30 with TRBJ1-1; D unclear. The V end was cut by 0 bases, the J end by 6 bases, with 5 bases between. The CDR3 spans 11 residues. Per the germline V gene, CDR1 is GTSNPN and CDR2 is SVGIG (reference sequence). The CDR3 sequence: CAWSVRSEAFF. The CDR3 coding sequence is TGTGCCTGGAGTGTACGGTCTGAAGCTTTCTTT. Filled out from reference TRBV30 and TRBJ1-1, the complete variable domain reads SQTIHQWPATLVQPVGSPLSLECTVEGTSNPNLYWYRQAAGRGLQLLFYSVGIGQISSEVPQNLSASRPQDRQFILSSKKLLLSDSGFYLCAWSVRSEAFFGQGTRLTVV.

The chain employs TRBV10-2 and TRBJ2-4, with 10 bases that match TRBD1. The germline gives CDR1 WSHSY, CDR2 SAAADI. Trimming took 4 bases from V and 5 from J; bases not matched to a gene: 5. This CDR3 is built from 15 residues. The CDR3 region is CASSAIGQGENIQYF. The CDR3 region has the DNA TGCGCCAGCAGTGCCATAGGACAGGGGGAAAACATTCAGTACTTC.

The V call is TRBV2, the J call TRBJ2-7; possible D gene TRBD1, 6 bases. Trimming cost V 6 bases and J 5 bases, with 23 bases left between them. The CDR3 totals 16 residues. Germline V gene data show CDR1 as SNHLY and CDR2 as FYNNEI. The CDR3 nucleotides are TGTGCCAGCAGGGGTACTACAGGGCTTGGTGACCACGAGCAGTACTTC. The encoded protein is CASRGTTGLGDHEQYF.

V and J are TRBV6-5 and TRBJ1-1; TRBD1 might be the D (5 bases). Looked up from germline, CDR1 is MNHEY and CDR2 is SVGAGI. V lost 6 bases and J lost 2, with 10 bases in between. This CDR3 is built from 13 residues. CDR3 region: CASRSQGNTEAFF. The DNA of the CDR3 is TGTGCCAGCAGGTCCCAGGGTAACACTGAAGCTTTCTTT.

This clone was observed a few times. CDR3: CASRLRTDSGNTIYF. CDR3 nucleotides: TGTGCCAGCAGACTCCGCACCGACTCTGGAAACACCATATATTTT. The J gene is TRBJ1-3, the V gene TRBV2; D is undetermined. Germline V gene lookup returns CDR1 SNHLY and CDR2 FYNNEI. Between the trimmed V and J ends, which lost 6 bases and 0 bases, there was a span of 12 bases. This CDR3 has 15 amino acids.

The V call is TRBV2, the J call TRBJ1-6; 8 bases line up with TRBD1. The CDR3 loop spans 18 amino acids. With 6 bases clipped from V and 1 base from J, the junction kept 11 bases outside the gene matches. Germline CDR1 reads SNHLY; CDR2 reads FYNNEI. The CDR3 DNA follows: TGTGCCAGCAGGGACGGACAGGGCCGGGGGTCCTATAATTCACCCCTCCACTTT. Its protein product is CASRDGQGRGSYNSPLHF.

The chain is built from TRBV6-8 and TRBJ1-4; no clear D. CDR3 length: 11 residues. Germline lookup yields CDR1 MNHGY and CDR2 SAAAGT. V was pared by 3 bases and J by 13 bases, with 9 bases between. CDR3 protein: CASSYTRVLFF. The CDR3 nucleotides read TGTGCCAGCAGTTATACCCGGGTACTGTTTTTT.

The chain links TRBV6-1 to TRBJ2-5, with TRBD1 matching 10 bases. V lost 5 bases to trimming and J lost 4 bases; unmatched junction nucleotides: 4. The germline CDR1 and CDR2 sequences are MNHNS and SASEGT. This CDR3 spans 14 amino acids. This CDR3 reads CASSLGTGVETQYF. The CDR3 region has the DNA TGTGCCAGCAGTTTAGGGACAGGGGTAGAGACCCAGTACTTC.

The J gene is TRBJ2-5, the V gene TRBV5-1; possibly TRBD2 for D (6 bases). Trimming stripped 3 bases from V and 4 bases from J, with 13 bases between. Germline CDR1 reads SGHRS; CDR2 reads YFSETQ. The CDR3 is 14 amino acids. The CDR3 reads CASSWEVGGETQYF. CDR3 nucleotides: TGCGCCAGCAGCTGGGAGGTGGGGGGAGAGACCCAGTACTTC.

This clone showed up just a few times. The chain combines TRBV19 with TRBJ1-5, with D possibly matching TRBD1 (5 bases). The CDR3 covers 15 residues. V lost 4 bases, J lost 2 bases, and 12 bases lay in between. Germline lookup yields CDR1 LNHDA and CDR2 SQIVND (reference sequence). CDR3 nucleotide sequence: TGTGCCAGTAGTAGCCGGCGGGGCGGCAATCAGCCCCAGCATTTT. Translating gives CASSSRRGGNQPQHF. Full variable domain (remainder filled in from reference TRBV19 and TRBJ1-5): DGGITQSPKYLFRKEGQNVTLSCEQNLNHDAMYWYRQDPGQGLRLIYYSQIVNDFQKGDIAEGYSVSREKKESFPLTVTSAQKNPTAFYLCASSSRRGGNQPQHFGDGTRLSIL.

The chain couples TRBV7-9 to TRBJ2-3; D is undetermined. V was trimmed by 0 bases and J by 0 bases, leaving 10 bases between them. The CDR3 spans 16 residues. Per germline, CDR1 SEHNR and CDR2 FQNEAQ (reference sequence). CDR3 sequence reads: CASSLAPRSSTDTQYF. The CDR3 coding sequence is TGTGCCAGCAGCTTAGCCCCTCGTTCTAGCACAGATACGCAGTATTTT.

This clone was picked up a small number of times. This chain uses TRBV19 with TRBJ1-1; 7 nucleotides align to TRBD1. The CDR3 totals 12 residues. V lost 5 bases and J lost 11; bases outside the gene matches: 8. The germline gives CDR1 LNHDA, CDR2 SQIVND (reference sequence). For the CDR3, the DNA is TGTGCCAGTAGTCCACGAGACAGGGATGCTTTCTTT. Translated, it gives CASSPRDRDAFF.

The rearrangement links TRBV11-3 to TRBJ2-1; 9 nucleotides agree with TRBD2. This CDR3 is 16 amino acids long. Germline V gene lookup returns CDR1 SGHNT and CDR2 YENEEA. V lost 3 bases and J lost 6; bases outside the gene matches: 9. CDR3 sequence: CASSLGFLAGSNEQFF. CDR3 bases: TGTGCCAGCAGCTTGGGATTCCTAGCGGGAAGCAATGAGCAGTTCTTC.

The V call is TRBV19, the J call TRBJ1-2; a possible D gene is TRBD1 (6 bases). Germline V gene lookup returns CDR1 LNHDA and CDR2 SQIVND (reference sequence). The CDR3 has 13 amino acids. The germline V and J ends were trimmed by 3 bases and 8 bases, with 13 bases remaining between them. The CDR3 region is CASSIHRVGGYTF. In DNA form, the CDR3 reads TGTGCCAGTAGTATCCACAGGGTTGGCGGCTACACCTTC.

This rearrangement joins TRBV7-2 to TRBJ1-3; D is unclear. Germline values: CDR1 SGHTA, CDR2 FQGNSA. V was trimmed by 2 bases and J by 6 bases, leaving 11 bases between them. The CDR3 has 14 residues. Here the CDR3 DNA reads TGTGCCAGCAGCTTACCAGGAATGGTAAACACCATATATTTT. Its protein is CASSLPGMVNTIYF.

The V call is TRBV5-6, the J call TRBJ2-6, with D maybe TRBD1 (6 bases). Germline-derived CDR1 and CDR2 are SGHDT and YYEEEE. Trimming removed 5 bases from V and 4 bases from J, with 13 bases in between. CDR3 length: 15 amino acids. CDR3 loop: CASRPRGAGANVLTF. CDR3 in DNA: TGTGCCAGCAGGCCCAGGGGTGCAGGGGCCAACGTCCTGACTTTC.

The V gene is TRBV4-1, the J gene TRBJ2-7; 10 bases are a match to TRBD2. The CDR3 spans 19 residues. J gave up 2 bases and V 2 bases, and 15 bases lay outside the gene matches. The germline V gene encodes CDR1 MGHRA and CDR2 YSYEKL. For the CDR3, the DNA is TGCGCCAGCAGCCAAATGGTGAAGCGGGAGGGCCAACCCACCTACGAGCAGTACTTC. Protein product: CASSQMVKREGQPTYEQYF.